These 7 T cell receptor beta chains share one sample of origin, sequenced in a study of blood T cell repertoires in COVID-19. Generated by immunoSEQ multiplex PCR, the TCRdb table keeps only in-frame clones and is missing some. The sample yields roughly 55,000 clones, roughly 86% seen once. Sequenced sample: peripheral blood. These receptors were collected from a man aged 70-80 years with active COVID-19.

The chain links TRBV5-4 to TRBJ2-7; TRBD2 aligns across 8 bases. V shed 4 bases, J shed 5 bases, and the junction held 8 bases outside the gene matches. The germline V gene has CDR1 SGHNT and CDR2 YYREEE (reference sequence). This CDR3 contains 14 residues. The CDR3 loop is CASSRRTSPHEQYF. For the CDR3, the DNA is TGTGCCAGCAGCCGGCGGACTAGCCCCCACGAGCAGTACTTC.

This clone was observed once. V gene TRBV5-1 combines with J gene TRBJ2-1; D possibly corresponds to TRBD1 (6 bases). The V end was cut by 3 bases, the J end by 4 bases, with 11 bases between. The germline V gene encodes CDR1 SGHRS and CDR2 YFSETQ. The CDR3 extends over 14 amino acids. The CDR3 DNA reads as TGCGCCAGCAGCTCGACAGGCATGTACAATGAGCAGTTCTTC. It is translated as CASSSTGMYNEQFF.

The V gene is TRBV6-1, the J gene TRBJ1-6; 7 positions agree with TRBD1. This CDR3 is built from 15 residues. The germline CDR1 and CDR2 sequences are MNHNS and SASEGT. V lost 0 bases to trimming and J lost 9 bases; unmatched junction nucleotides: 5. The DNA of the CDR3 is TGTGCCAGCAGTGAAGCGCAGGGGGTGTTTTCACCCCTCCACTTT. Its translation: CASSEAQGVFSPLHF.

The chain has TRBV2 and TRBJ1-2; 11 bases map to TRBD1. Losses at the gene ends were 6 bases for V and 2 bases for J; bases not matched to a gene: 2. This CDR3 is 14 amino acids long. The V gene's germline CDR1 is SNHLY and CDR2 FYNNEI. In nucleotides, the CDR3 is TGTGCCAGCAGGGGGACAGGGGGAAACTATGGCTACACCTTC. This encodes CASRGTGGNYGYTF. Looking up the rest from reference TRBV2 and TRBJ1-2 gives the full variable domain: EPEVTQTPSHQVTQMGQEVILRCVPISNHLYFYWYRQILGQKVEFLVSFYNNEISEKSEIFDDQFSVERPDGSNFTLKIRSTKLEDSAMYFCASRGTGGNYGYTFGSGTRLTVV.

Only one count was recorded for this clone. CDR3 sequence (DNA): TGTGCCAGCAGCGTAGCTGTTGGGACAGGGGGCGAGCAGTACTTC. Protein sequence: CASSVAVGTGGEQYF. V gene TRBV9 combines with J gene TRBJ2-7; 11 bases fit TRBD1. This CDR3 has 15 amino acids. The J segment lost 6 bases and the V segment lost 0 bases, leaving 5 bases of the junction unmatched. Germline V gene lookup returns CDR1 SGDLS and CDR2 YYNGEE.

The chain has TRBV6-1 and TRBJ1-5; 8 bases match TRBD1. The CDR3 spans 19 residues. The V gene's germline CDR1 is MNHNS and CDR2 SASEGT. V dropped 4 bases and J dropped 4; count of bases not matched to a gene: 18. The CDR3, as DNA: TGTGCCAGCAGTGCCCAGGGGGCGATAGGGTTAGGTATAAATCAGCCCCAGCATTTT. This encodes CASSAQGAIGLGINQPQHF.

This chain uses TRBV10-3 with TRBJ2-5; D might be TRBD1 (5 bases). Trimming pared 6 bases from V and 1 base from J, leaving 9 bases between. This CDR3 region has 13 residues. Germline assignment: CDR1 ENHRY and CDR2 SYGVKD. CDR3 loop: CAISPGIQETQYF. CDR3 DNA: TGTGCCATCAGCCCAGGGATCCAAGAGACCCAGTACTTC.